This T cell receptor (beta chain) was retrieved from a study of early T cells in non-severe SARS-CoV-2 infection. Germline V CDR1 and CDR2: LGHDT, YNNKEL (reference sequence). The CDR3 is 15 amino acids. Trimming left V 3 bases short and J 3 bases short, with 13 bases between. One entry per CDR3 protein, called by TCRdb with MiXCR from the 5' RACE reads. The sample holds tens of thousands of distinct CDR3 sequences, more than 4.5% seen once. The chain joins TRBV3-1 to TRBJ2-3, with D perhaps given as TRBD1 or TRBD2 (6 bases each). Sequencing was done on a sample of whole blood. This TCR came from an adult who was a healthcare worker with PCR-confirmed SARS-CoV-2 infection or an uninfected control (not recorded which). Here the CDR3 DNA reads TGTGCCAGCAGCCATTCGGGGGCGCGGACAGATACGCAGTATTTT. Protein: CASSHSGARTDTQYF.